This T cell receptor beta chain emerged from a study of response to subunit inactivated influenza vaccine. In TCRdb, the RT-PCR reads were re-called with MiXCR into one record per CDR3 protein. The table has approximately 680,000 distinct CDR3 sequences, 15% to 19% seen once. This clonotype was seen many times. The CDR3 sequence is 12 residues long. The V gene's germline CDR1 is SEHNR and CDR2 FQNEAQ (reference sequence). V lost 6 bases, J lost 4 bases, and 3 bases stayed unmatched. The receptor was derived from a man aged 45-65 years who received an inactivated influenza vaccine. The chain carries TRBV7-9 and TRBJ2-7; TRBD2 agrees at 7 bases. This specimen was PBMCs from blood, taken 11 to 12 days after vaccination. DNA of the CDR3: TGTGCCAGCAGTGGCGGGGGTTACGAGCAGTACTTC. It specifies CASSGGGYEQYF.